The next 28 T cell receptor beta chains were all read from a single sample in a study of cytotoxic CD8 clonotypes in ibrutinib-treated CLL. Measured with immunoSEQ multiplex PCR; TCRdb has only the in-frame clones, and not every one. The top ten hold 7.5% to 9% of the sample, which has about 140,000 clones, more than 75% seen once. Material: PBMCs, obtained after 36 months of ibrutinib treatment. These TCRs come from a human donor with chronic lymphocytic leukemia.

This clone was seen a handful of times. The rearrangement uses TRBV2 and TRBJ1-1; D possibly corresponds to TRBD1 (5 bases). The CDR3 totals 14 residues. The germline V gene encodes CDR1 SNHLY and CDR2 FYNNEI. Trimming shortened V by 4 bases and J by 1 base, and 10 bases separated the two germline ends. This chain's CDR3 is CASSGDSRNTEAFF. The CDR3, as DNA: TGTGCCAGCAGTGGTGACAGTAGGAACACTGAAGCTTTCTTT.

The CDR3, as DNA: TGTGCCAGCAGCTTCGGGGGGTGGACCGGGGAGCTGTTTTTT. Its translation: CASSFGGWTGELFF. This chain uses TRBV11-3 with TRBJ2-2; TRBD2 matches at 7 bases. This CDR3 has 14 residues. The V gene's germline CDR1 is SGHNT and CDR2 YENEEA. With V trimmed by 3 bases and J by 5 bases, 3 bases remained unmatched. The variable domain in full, with the rest retrieved from reference TRBV11-3 and TRBJ2-2, is EAGVVQSPRYKIIEKKQPVAFWCNPISGHNTLYWYLQNLGQGPELLIRYENEEAVDDSQLPKDRFSAERLKGVDSTLKIQPAELGDSAVYLCASSFGGWTGELFFGEGSRLTVL.

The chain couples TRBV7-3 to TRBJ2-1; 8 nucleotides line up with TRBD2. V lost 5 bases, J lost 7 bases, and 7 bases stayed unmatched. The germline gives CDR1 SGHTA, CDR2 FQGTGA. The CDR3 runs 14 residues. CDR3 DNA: TGTGCCAGCAGCCCCGGACTAGCCGGGAATGAGCAGTTCTTC. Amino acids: CASSPGLAGNEQFF.

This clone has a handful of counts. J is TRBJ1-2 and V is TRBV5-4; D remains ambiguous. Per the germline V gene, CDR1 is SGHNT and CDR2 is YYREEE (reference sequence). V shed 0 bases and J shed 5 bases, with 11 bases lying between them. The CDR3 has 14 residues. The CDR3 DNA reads TGTGCCAGCAGCTTGGCAGAGGGTCGTTATGGCTACACCTTC. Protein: CASSLAEGRYGYTF. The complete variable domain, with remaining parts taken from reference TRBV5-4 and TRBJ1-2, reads ETGVTQSPTHLIKTRGQQVTLRCSSQSGHNTVSWYQQALGQGPQFIFQYYREEENGRGNFPPRFSGLQFPNYSSELNVNALELDDSALYLCASSLAEGRYGYTFGSGTRLTVV.

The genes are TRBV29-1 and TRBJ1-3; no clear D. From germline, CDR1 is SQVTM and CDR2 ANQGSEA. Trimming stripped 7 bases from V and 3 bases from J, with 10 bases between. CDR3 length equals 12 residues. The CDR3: CSALGGGNTIYF. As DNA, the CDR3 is TGCAGCGCTCTAGGAGGTGGAAACACCATATATTTT.

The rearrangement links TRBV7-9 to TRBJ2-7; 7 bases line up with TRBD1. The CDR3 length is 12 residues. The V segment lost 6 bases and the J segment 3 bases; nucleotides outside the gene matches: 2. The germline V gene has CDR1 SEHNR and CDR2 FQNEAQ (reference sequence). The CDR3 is CASSNRGYEQYF. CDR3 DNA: TGTGCCAGCAGTAACAGGGGCTACGAGCAGTACTTC.

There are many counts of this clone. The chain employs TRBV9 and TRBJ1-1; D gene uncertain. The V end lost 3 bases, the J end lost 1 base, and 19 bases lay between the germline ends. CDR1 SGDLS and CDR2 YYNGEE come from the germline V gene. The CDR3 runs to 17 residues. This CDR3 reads CASSERGVRVENTEAFF. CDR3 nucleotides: TGTGCCAGCAGCGAGAGAGGAGTGAGGGTAGAGAACACTGAAGCTTTCTTT.

The CDR3: CASSLTSGFTGELFF. The CDR3 coding sequence is TGTGCCAGCAGCCTAACTAGCGGGTTTACCGGGGAGCTGTTTTTT. This sequence joins TRBV7-2 and TRBJ2-2; 9 bases agree with TRBD2. This CDR3 spans 15 amino acids. CDR1 and CDR2 from the germline V gene are SGHTA and FQGNSA. Trimming at V came to 5 bases and at J to 5 bases, leaving 6 bases not matched to a gene.

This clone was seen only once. The CDR3 coding sequence is TGCGCCAGCAGCGACGGACTAGTCCCCGAGCAGTACTTC. Encoded protein: CASSDGLVPEQYF. The chain employs TRBV4-1 and TRBJ2-7, with 7 bases identical to TRBD2. CDR1 MGHRA and CDR2 YSYEKL come from the germline V gene. The CDR3 is made up of 13 amino acids. The trim removed 5 bases at V and 6 bases at J, leaving 7 bases unmatched.

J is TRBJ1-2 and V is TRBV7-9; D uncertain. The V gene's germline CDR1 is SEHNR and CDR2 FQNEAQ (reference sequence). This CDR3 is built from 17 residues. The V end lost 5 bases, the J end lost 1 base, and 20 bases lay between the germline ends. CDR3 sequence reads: CASSRDLNWLLNYGYTF. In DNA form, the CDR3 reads TGTGCCAGCAGCCGGGATCTCAACTGGCTCCTTAACTATGGCTACACCTTC. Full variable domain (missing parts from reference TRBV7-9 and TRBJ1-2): DTGVSQNPRHKITKRGQNVTFRCDPISEHNRLYWYRQTLGQGPEFLTYFQNEAQLEKSRLLSDRFSAERPKGSFSTLEIQRTEQGDSAMYLCASSRDLNWLLNYGYTFGSGTRLTVV.

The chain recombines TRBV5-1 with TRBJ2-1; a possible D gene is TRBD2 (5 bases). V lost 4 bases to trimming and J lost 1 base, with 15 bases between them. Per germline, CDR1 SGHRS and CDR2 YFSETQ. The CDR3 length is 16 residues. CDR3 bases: TGCGCCAGCAGCGGATTACTAGGGATGTCCTACAATGAGCAGTTCTTC. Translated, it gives CASSGLLGMSYNEQFF.

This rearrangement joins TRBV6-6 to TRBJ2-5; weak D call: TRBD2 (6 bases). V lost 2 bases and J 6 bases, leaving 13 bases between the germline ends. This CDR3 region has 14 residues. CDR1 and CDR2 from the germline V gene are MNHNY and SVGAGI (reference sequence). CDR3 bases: TGTGCCAGCAGTTACCTAGGGGCGGGACAGACCCAGTACTTC. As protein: CASSYLGAGQTQYF.

This CDR3 is CASSQGVLGTKEWAQYF. The CDR3 nucleotides read TGTGCCAGCAGCCAAGGGGTTTTGGGGACTAAGGAGTGGGCCCAGTACTTC. This rearrangement joins TRBV4-2 to TRBJ2-5; TRBD2 matches 7 bases. This CDR3 contains 17 residues. Germline loops: CDR1 LGHNA, CDR2 YNFKEQ. J gave up 9 bases and V 1 base, and 17 bases lay outside the gene matches.

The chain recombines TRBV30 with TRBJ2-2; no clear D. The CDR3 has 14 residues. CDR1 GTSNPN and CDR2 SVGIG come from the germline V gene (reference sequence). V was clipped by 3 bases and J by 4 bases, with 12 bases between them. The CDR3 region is CAWRLKTFTGELFF. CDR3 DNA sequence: TGTGCCTGGAGACTAAAGACCTTCACCGGGGAGCTGTTTTTT.

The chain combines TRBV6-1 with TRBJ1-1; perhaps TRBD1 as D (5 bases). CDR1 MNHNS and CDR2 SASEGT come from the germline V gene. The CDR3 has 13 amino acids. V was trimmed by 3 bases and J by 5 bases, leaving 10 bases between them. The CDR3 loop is CASSDLGPTEAFF. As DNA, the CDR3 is TGTGCCAGCAGTGACCTGGGACCAACTGAAGCTTTCTTT.

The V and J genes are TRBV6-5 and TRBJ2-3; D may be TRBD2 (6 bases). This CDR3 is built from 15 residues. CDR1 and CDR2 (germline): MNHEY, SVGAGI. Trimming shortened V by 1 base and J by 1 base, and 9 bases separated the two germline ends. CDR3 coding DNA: TGTGCCAGCAGTTACTGGCCTAGCGGCACAGATACGCAGTATTTT. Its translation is CASSYWPSGTDTQYF.

The CDR3 DNA reads as TGTGCCAGCAGCTTGAGTTGGTTTACCTACAATGAGCAGTTCTTC. Amino acids: CASSLSWFTYNEQFF. This rearrangement joins TRBV5-6 to TRBJ2-1; D gene unclear. Germline V lookup: CDR1 SGHDT, CDR2 YYEEEE. The V end was cut by 1 base, the J end by 2 bases, with 10 bases between. CDR3 size: 15 residues.

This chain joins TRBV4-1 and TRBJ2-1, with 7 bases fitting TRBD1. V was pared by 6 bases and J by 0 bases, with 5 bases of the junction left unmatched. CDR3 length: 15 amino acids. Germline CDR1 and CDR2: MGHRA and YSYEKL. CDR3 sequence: CASRRDSGSYNEQFF. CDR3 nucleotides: TGCGCCAGCAGACGGGACAGCGGCTCCTACAATGAGCAGTTCTTC.

Written as DNA, the CDR3 is TGTGCCAGCAGCTTAGTTACGGGGACAGGGGCAGATACGCAGTATTTT. It specifies CASSLVTGTGADTQYF. The chain carries TRBV7-6 and TRBJ2-3; 10 positions match TRBD1. V lost 1 base, J lost 4 bases, and 5 bases stayed unmatched. CDR1 and CDR2 from the germline V gene are SGHVS and FNYEAQ. The CDR3 has 16 amino acids. The variable domain in full, with the rest retrieved from reference TRBV7-6 and TRBJ2-3, is GAGVSQSPRYKVTKRGQDVALRCDPISGHVSLYWYRQALGQGPEFLTYFNYEAQQDKSGLPNDRFSAERPEGSISTLTIQRTEQRDSAMYRCASSLVTGTGADTQYFGPGTRLTVL.

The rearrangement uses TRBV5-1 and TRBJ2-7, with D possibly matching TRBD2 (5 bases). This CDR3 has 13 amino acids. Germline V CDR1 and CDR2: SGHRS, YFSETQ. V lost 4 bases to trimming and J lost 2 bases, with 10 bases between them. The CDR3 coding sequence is TGCGCCAGCAGCCCGACTAACACCTACGAGCAGTACTTC. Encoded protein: CASSPTNTYEQYF.

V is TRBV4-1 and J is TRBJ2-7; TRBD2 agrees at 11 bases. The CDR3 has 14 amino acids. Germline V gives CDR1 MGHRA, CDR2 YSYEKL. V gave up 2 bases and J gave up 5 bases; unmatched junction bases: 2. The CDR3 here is CASSQTSGRHEQYF. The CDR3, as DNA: TGCGCCAGCAGCCAAACTAGCGGGAGACACGAGCAGTACTTC.

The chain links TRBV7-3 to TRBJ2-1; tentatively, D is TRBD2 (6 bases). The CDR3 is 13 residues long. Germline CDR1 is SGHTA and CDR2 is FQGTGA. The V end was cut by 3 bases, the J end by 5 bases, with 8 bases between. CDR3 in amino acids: CASSFQRDNEQFF. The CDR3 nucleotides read TGTGCCAGCAGCTTTCAGCGGGACAATGAGCAGTTCTTC.

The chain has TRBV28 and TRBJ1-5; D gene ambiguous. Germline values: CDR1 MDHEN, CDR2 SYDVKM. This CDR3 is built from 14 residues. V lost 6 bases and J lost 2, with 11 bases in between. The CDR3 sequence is CASRHGGGNQPQHF. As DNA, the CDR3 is TGTGCCAGCAGACACGGTGGTGGCAATCAGCCCCAGCATTTT.

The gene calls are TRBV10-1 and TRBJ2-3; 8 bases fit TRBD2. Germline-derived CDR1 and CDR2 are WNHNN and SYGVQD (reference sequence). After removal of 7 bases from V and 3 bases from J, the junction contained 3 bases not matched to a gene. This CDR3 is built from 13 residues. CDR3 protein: CASNLAGTDTQYF. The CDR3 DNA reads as TGCGCCAGCAATTTAGCGGGGACAGATACGCAGTATTTT.

The DNA for the CDR3 is TGTGCCATCAGTCTGCACTTGAGCTCCTACAATGAGCAGTTCTTC. It specifies CAISLHLSSYNEQFF. The chain is built from TRBV10-3 and TRBJ2-1, with no clear D. The V gene lost 5 bases and the J gene lost 0 bases, with 11 bases spanning the gap. In germline, CDR1 is ENHRY, CDR2 SYGVKD. CDR3 length equals 15 residues.

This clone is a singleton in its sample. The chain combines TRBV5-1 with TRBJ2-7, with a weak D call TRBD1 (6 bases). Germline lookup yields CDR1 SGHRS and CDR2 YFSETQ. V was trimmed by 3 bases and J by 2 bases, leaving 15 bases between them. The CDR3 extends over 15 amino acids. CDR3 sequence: CASSSRPKGAYEQYF. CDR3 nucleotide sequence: TGCGCCAGCAGCTCGCGCCCCAAGGGGGCCTACGAGCAGTACTTC.

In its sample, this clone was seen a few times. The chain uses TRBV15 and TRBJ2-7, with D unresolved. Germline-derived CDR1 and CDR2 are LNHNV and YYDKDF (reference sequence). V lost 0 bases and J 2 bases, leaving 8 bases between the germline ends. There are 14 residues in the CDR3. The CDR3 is CATSRDAGAYEQYF. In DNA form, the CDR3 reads TGTGCCACCAGCAGAGATGCAGGAGCCTACGAGCAGTACTTC.

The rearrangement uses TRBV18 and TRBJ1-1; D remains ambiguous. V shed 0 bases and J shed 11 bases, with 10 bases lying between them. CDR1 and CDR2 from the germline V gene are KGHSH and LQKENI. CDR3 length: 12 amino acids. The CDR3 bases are TGTGCCAGCTCACCACCGACCCAGTCGGCTTTCTTT. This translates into CASSPPTQSAFF.